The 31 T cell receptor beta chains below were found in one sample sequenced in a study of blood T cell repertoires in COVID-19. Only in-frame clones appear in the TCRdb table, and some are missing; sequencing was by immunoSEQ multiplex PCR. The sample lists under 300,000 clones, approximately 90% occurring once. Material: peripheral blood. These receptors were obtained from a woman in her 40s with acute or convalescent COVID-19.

The CDR3 DNA follows: TGTGCCAGCAGCCCACCGGGACAGGGTTACAATGAGCAGTTCTTC. Protein product: CASSPPGQGYNEQFF. The chain is built from TRBV5-5 and TRBJ2-1; 9 bases agree with TRBD1. The ends lost 4 bases at V and 4 bases at J; junction bases unmatched: 6. The CDR3 totals 15 residues. Germline CDR1 reads SGHKS; CDR2 reads YYEKEE (reference sequence). Variable domain in full (rest from reference TRBV5-5 and TRBJ2-1): DAGVTQSPTHLIKTRGQQVTLRCSPISGHKSVSWYQQVLGQGPQFIFQYYEKEERGRGNFPDRFSARQFPNYSSELNVNALLLGDSALYLCASSPPGQGYNEQFFGPGTRLTVL.

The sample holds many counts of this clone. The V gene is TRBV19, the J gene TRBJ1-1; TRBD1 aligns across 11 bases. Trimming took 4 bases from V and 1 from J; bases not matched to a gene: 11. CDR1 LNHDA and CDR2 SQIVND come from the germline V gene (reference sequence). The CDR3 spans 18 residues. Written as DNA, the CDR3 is TGTGCCAGTAGTACCCTTAAGGGGACAGGGGGAAGGAACACTGAAGCTTTCTTT. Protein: CASSTLKGTGGRNTEAFF.

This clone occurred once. In DNA, the CDR3 is TGTGCCAGCAGTGATCTCGGTGGAGGGGAAAAACTGTTTTTT. Its protein product is CASSDLGGGEKLFF. This sequence joins TRBV2 and TRBJ1-4; D is ambiguous. This CDR3 region has 14 residues. Germline V gives CDR1 SNHLY, CDR2 FYNNEI. Trimming shortened V by 3 bases and J by 8 bases, and 13 bases separated the two germline ends.

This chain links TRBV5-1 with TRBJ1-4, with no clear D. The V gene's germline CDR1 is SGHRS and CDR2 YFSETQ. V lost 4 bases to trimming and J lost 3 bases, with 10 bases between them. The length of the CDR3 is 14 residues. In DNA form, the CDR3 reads TGCGCCAGCAGCCCGACATTCGCTAATGAAAAACTGTTTTTT. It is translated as CASSPTFANEKLFF. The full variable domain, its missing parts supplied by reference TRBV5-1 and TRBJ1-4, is KAGVTQTPRYLIKTRGQQVTLSCSPISGHRSVSWYQQTPGQGLQFLFEYFSETQRNKGNFPGRFSGRQFSNSRSEMNVSTLELGDSALYLCASSPTFANEKLFFGSGTQLSVL.

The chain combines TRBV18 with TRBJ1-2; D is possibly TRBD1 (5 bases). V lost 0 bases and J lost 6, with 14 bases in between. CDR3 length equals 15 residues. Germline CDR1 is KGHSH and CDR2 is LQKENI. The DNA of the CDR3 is TGTGCCAGCTCACCACCGGAGCTAGGGGTCAATGGCTACACCTTC. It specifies CASSPPELGVNGYTF.

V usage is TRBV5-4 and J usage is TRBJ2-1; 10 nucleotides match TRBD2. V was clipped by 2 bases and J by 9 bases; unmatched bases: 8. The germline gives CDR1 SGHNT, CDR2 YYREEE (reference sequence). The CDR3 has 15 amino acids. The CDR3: CASSLTERGGREQFF. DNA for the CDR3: TGTGCCAGCAGCTTAACAGAGCGGGGGGGCCGTGAGCAGTTCTTC.

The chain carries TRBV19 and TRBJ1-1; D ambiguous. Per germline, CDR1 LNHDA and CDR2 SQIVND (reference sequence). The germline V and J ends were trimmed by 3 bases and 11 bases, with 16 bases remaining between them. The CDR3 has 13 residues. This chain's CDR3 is CASSMSRARTAFF. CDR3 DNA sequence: TGTGCCAGTAGTATGTCCCGCGCGCGAACGGCTTTCTTT. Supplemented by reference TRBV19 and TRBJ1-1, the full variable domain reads DGGITQSPKYLFRKEGQNVTLSCEQNLNHDAMYWYRQDPGQGLRLIYYSQIVNDFQKGDIAEGYSVSREKKESFPLTVTSAQKNPTAFYLCASSMSRARTAFFGQGTRLTVV.

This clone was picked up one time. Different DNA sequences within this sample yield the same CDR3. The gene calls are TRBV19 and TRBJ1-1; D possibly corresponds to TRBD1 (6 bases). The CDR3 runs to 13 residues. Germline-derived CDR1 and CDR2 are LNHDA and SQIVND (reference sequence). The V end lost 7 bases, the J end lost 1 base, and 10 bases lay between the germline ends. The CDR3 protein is CASTRGQNTEAFF. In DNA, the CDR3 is TGTGCCAGTACTAGGGGACAGAACACTGAAGCTTTCTTT.

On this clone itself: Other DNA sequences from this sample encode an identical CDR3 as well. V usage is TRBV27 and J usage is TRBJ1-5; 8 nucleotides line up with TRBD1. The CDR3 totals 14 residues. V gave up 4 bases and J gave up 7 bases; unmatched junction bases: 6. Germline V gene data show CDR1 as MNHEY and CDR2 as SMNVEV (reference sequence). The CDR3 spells CASSYGQGGQPQHF. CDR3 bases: TGTGCCAGCAGTTATGGACAGGGCGGACAGCCCCAGCATTTT.

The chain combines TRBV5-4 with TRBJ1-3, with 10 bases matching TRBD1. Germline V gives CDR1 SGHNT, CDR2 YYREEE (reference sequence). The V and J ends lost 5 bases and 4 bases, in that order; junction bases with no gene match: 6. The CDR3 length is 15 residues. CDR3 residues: CASSSGQGSGNTIYF. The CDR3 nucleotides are TGTGCCAGCAGTTCGGGACAGGGGTCAGGAAACACCATATATTTT. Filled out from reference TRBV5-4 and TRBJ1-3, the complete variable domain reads ETGVTQSPTHLIKTRGQQVTLRCSSQSGHNTVSWYQQALGQGPQFIFQYYREEENGRGNFPPRFSGLQFPNYSSELNVNALELDDSALYLCASSSGQGSGNTIYFGEGSWLTVV.

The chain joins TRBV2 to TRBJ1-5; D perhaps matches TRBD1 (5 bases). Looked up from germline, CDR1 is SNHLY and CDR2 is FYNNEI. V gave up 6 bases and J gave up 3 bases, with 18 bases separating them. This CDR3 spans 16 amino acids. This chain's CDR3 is CASSNENQGFNQPQHF. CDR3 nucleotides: TGTGCCAGCAGCAACGAAAACCAGGGTTTCAATCAGCCCCAGCATTTT.

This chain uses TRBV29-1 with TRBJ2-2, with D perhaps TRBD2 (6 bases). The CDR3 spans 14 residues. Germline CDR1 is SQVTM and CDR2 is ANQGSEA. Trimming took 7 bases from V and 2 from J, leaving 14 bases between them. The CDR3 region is CSARRGGNTGELFF. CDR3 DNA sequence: TGCAGCGCAAGGCGGGGCGGTAACACCGGGGAGCTGTTTTTT.

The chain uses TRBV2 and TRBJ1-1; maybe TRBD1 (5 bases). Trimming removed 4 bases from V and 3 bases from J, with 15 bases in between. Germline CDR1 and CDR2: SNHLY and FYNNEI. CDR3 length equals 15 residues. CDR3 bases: TGTGCCAGCAGTGTCCTGGGGGGGGAAGACACTGAAGCTTTCTTT. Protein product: CASSVLGGEDTEAFF. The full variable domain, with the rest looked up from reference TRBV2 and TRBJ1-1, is EPEVTQTPSHQVTQMGQEVILRCVPISNHLYFYWYRQILGQKVEFLVSFYNNEISEKSEIFDDQFSVERPDGSNFTLKIRSTKLEDSAMYFCASSVLGGEDTEAFFGQGTRLTVV.

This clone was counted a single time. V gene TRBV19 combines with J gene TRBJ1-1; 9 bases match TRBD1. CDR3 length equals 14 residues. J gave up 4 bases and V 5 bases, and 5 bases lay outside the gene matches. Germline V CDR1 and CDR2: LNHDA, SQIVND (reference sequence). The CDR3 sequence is CASSPQGAPTEAFF. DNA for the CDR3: TGTGCCAGTAGTCCACAGGGGGCGCCCACTGAAGCTTTCTTT. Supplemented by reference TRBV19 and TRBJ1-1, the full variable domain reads DGGITQSPKYLFRKEGQNVTLSCEQNLNHDAMYWYRQDPGQGLRLIYYSQIVNDFQKGDIAEGYSVSREKKESFPLTVTSAQKNPTAFYLCASSPQGAPTEAFFGQGTRLTVV.

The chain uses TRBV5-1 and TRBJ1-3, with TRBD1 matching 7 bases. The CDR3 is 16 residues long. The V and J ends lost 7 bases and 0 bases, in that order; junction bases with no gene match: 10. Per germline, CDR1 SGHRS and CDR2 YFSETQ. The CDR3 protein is CASSRQGLSSGNTIYF. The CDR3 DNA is TGCGCCAGCTCAAGACAGGGCCTCAGCTCTGGAAACACCATATATTTT.

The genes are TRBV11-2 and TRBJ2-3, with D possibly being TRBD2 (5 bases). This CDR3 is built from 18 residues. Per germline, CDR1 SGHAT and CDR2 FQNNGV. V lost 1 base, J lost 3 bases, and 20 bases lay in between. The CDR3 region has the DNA TGTGCCAGCAGCTTAGGTGTAGCCGGGTACGGGGTGACAGATACGCAGTATTTT. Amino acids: CASSLGVAGYGVTDTQYF.

The CDR3 sequence is CASAPTGGARGSPLHF. In DNA, the CDR3 is TGTGCGAGCGCACCCACAGGAGGGGCGCGAGGCTCCCCCCTCCACTTT. V and J are TRBV2 and TRBJ1-6; TRBD1 might be the D (5 bases). The CDR3 has 16 residues. Germline V gene lookup returns CDR1 SNHLY and CDR2 FYNNEI.

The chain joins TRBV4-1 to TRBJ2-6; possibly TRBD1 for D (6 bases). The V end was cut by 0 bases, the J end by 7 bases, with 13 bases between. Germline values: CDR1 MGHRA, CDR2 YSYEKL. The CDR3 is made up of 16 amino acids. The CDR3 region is CASSQDETGSANVLTF. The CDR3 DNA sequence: TGCGCCAGCAGCCAAGACGAAACAGGGTCTGCCAACGTCCTGACTTTC.

CDR3 loop: CACNHGTDNQPQHF. DNA for the CDR3: TGTGCCTGTAATCATGGGACAGACAATCAGCCCCAGCATTTT. The rearrangement joins TRBV30 to TRBJ1-5, with 7 nucleotides matching TRBD1. V was pared by 6 bases and J by 3 bases, with 8 bases of the junction left unmatched. This CDR3 is built from 14 residues. From germline, CDR1 is GTSNPN and CDR2 SVGIG (reference sequence).

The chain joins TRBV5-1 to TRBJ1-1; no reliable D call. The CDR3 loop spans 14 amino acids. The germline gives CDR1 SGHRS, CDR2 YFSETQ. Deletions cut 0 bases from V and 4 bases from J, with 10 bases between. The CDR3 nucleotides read TGCGCCAGCAGCTTGGGTGGACTGAGCACTGAAGCTTTCTTT. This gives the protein CASSLGGLSTEAFF. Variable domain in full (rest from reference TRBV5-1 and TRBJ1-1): KAGVTQTPRYLIKTRGQQVTLSCSPISGHRSVSWYQQTPGQGLQFLFEYFSETQRNKGNFPGRFSGRQFSNSRSEMNVSTLELGDSALYLCASSLGGLSTEAFFGQGTRLTVV.

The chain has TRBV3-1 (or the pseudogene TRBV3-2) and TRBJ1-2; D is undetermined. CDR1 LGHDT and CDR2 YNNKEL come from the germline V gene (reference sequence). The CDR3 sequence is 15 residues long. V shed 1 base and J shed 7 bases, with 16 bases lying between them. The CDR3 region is CASSQGPSELGGYTF. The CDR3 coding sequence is TGTGCCAGCAGCCAAGGCCCCTCGGAGTTGGGTGGCTACACCTTC.

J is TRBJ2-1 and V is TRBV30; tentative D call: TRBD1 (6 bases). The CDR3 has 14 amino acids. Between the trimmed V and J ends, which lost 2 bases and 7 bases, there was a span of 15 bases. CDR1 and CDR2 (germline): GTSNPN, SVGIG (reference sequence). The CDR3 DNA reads TGTGCCTGGAGTCAGGGGCAGGGGAAGAATGAGCAGTTCTTC. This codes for CAWSQGQGKNEQFF.

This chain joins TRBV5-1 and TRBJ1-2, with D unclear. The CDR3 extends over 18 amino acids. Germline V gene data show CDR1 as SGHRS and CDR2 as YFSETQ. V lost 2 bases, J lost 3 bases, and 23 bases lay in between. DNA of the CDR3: TGCGCCAGCAGCTTACCACCGACACCCAAAATTCATGACTATGGCTACACCTTC. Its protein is CASSLPPTPKIHDYGYTF.

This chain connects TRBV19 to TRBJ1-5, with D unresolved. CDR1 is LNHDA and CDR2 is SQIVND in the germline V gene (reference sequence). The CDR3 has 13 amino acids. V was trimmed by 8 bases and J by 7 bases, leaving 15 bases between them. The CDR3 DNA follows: TGTGCCAGTGGTAGAGCGGCGGGGCAGCCCCAGCATTTT. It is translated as CASGRAAGQPQHF.

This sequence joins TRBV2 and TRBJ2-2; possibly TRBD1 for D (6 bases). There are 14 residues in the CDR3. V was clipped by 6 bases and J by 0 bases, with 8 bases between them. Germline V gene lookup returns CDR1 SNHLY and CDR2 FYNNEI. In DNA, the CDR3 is TGTGCCAGCAGGGACAGCTCGAACACCGGGGAGCTGTTTTTT. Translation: CASRDSSNTGELFF.

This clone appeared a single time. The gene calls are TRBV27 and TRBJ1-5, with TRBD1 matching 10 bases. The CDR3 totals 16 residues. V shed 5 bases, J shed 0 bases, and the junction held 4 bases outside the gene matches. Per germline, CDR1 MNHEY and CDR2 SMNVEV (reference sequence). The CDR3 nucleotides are TGTGCCAGCAGTCCTCGGACAGGGGGTAGCAATCAGCCCCAGCATTTT. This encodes CASSPRTGGSNQPQHF.

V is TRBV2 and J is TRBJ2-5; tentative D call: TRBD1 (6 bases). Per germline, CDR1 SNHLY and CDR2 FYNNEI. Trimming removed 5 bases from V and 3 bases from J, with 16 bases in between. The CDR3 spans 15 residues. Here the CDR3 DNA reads TGTGCCAGCAGTTTCCTTGGACAGAGGAAAGAGACCCAGTACTTC. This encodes CASSFLGQRKETQYF. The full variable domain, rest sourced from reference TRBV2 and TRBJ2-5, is EPEVTQTPSHQVTQMGQEVILRCVPISNHLYFYWYRQILGQKVEFLVSFYNNEISEKSEIFDDQFSVERPDGSNFTLKIRSTKLEDSAMYFCASSFLGQRKETQYFGPGTRLLVL.

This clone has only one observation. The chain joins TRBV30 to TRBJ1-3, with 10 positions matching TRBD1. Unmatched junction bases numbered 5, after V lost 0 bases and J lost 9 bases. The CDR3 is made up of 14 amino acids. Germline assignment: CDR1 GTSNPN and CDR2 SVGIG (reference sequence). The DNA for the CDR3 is TGTGCCTGGAGTGTAGACAGGGGGCAGGGCACCATATATTTT. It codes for CAWSVDRGQGTIYF.

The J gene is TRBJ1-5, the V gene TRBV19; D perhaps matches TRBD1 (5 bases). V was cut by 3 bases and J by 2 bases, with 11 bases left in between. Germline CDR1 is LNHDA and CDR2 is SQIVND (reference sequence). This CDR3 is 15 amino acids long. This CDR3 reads CASSMGGGGNQPQHF. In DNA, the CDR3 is TGTGCCAGTAGTATGGGGGGTGGTGGCAATCAGCCCCAGCATTTT.

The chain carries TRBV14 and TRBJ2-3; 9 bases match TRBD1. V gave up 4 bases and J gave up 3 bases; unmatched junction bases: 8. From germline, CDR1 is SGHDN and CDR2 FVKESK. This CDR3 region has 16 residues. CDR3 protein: CASSPWTGVRTDTQYF. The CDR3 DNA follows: TGTGCCAGCAGCCCTTGGACAGGGGTAAGGACAGATACGCAGTATTTT.

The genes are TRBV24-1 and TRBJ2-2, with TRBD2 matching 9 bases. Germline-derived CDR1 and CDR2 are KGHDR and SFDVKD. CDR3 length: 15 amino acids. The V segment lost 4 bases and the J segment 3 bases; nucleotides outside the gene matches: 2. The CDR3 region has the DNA TGTGCCACCAGTGAACGGACTAGCGACACCGGGGAGCTGTTTTTT. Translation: CATSERTSDTGELFF.